This entry lists 26 T cell receptor beta chains sequenced from one sample in a study of shared clonotypes between healthy human individuals. Profiling relied on immunoSEQ multiplex PCR, and the TCRdb table lists in-frame clones only, not all of them. The sample lists roughly 2.2 million clones, approximately 93% seen once, with about 0.39% in the top ten. The sample was naive CD4+ T cells from PBMCs. Subset described: CD45RA+ positively selected. The receptors shown here come from a young man in good health. Some clones in this sample may be carry-over from other donors' samples.

This sequence joins TRBV5-1 and TRBJ2-7, with D perhaps being TRBD1 or TRBD2 (5 bases each). CDR1 SGHRS and CDR2 YFSETQ come from the germline V gene. The V gene lost 4 bases and the J gene lost 3 bases, with 20 bases spanning the gap. The CDR3 extends over 16 amino acids. CDR3 coding DNA: TGCGCCAGCAGCACCTCCGGGGCCACAAAAGGCTACGAGCAGTACTTC. It specifies CASSTSGATKGYEQYF. Full variable domain (outside the CDR3, taken from reference TRBV5-1 and TRBJ2-7): KAGVTQTPRYLIKTRGQQVTLSCSPISGHRSVSWYQQTPGQGLQFLFEYFSETQRNKGNFPGRFSGRQFSNSRSEMNVSTLELGDSALYLCASSTSGATKGYEQYFGPGTRLTVT.

The rearrangement links TRBV29-1 to TRBJ1-2; no firm D call. Germline assignment: CDR1 SQVTM and CDR2 ANQGSEA. The V end lost 2 bases, the J end lost 6 bases, and 10 bases lay between the germline ends. The CDR3 totals 12 residues. The CDR3 region is CSVETGHNGYTF. The CDR3 DNA reads TGCAGCGTTGAAACCGGTCATAATGGCTACACCTTC.

The chain is built from TRBV11-2 and TRBJ1-4; 10 bases line up with TRBD1. The CDR3 is 15 amino acids. Per the germline V gene, CDR1 is SGHAT and CDR2 is FQNNGV. V trimming: 1 base; J trimming: 7 bases; junction bases outside the gene matches: 3. As DNA, the CDR3 is TGTGCCAGCAGCTTAGTAGACAGGGGGCTTGAAAAACTGTTTTTT. Protein product: CASSLVDRGLEKLFF.

The CDR3 here is CASSRDRGSTNTEAFF. The DNA for the CDR3 is TGTGCCAGTAGTAGGGACAGGGGTTCCACGAACACTGAAGCTTTCTTT. The chain joins TRBV19 to TRBJ1-1, with TRBD1 matching 10 bases. The CDR3 has 16 amino acids. V trimming: 4 bases; J trimming: 1 base; junction bases outside the gene matches: 6. CDR1 is LNHDA, CDR2 SQIVND, per germline (reference sequence).

The V gene is TRBV4-3, the J gene TRBJ1-2, with a tentative D call TRBD1 (6 bases). Germline values: CDR1 LGHNA, CDR2 YSLEER. Between the trimmed V and J ends, which lost 3 bases and 0 bases, there was a span of 14 bases. This CDR3 has 16 residues. CDR3 loop: CASSQSRDTANYGYTF. As DNA, the CDR3 is TGCGCCAGCAGCCAGTCCCGGGACACTGCTAACTATGGCTACACCTTC.

The gene calls are TRBV28 and TRBJ2-7, with 8 positions matching TRBD2. Germline values: CDR1 MDHEN, CDR2 SYDVKM. The CDR3 contains 15 residues. V shed 2 bases, J shed 5 bases, and the junction held 8 bases outside the gene matches. The CDR3 spells CASSLISSGRNEQYF. The CDR3 DNA reads as TGTGCCAGCAGTTTAATTTCGAGCGGGAGAAACGAGCAGTACTTC.

The chain combines TRBV7-9 with TRBJ2-3, with D tentatively TRBD2 (5 bases). This CDR3 comprises 15 residues. V dropped 5 bases and J dropped 6 bases, with 18 bases sitting between them. CDR1 and CDR2 (germline): SEHNR, FQNEAQ (reference sequence). In DNA form, the CDR3 reads TGTGCCAGCAGCCCCGGGGAGCGGAGATGGGATACGCAGTATTTT. It yields the protein CASSPGERRWDTQYF.

The gene calls are TRBV5-8 and TRBJ1-3; 7 positions match TRBD1. J lost 5 bases, V lost 4 bases, and 6 bases had no gene match. The CDR3 runs to 14 residues. In germline, CDR1 is SGHTS, CDR2 YDEGEE. The CDR3 DNA sequence: TGTGCCAGCAGCCCTGGGGACAGCAGAAACACCATATATTTT. Encoded protein: CASSPGDSRNTIYF.

The J gene is TRBJ1-2, the V gene TRBV6-5; D unclear. The CDR3 has 15 amino acids. The ends were cut back, 6 bases at V and 6 bases at J, with 20 bases in the middle. The germline V gene encodes CDR1 MNHEY and CDR2 SVGAGI. In DNA form, the CDR3 reads TGTGCCAGCAGCCAGACGGGTCGGGTTTGGGATGGCTACACCTTC. It specifies CASSQTGRVWDGYTF.

V gene TRBV30 combines with J gene TRBJ2-5; D is unclear. Gene TRBJ2-7 matches the end of the DNA better, so the J call may be wrong. CDR1 GTSNPN and CDR2 SVGIG come from the germline V gene (reference sequence). The CDR3 length is 14 residues. Here the CDR3 reads CAWNLGTTLREQYF. The CDR3 coding sequence is TGTGCCTGGAACCTGGGCACAACCCTACGCGAGCAGTACTTC.

A word on this clone: The same CDR3 can be traced to other DNA sequences in this sample. The V gene is TRBV7-2, the J gene TRBJ1-1; 8 bases line up with TRBD1. Germline V CDR1 and CDR2: SGHTA, FQGNSA. V shed 5 bases and J 1 base; nucleotides not matched to a gene: 6. This CDR3 has 15 residues. Here the CDR3 DNA reads TGTGCCAGCAGCCCGCGCGGACAGGGGAACACTGAAGCTTTCTTT. Amino acid sequence: CASSPRGQGNTEAFF.

CDR3 nucleotides: TGTGCCTGCTATGGGGGTGTCGGGGAGCTGTTTTTT. Its protein is CACYGGVGELFF. V usage is TRBV28 and J usage is TRBJ2-2; D is tentatively TRBD1 or TRBD2 (5 bases each). V lost 11 bases to trimming and J lost 7 bases, with 14 bases between them. Germline CDR1 and CDR2: MDHEN and SYDVKM. The CDR3 loop spans 12 amino acids. The full variable domain, with the rest looked up from reference TRBV28 and TRBJ2-2, is DVKVTQSSRYLVKRTGEKVFLECVQDMDHENMFWYRQDPGLGLRLIYFSYDVKMKEKGDIPEGYSVSREKKERFSLILESASTNQTSMYLCACYGGVGELFFGEGSRLTVL.

The chain combines TRBV10-3 with TRBJ2-1, with TRBD2 matching over 12 bases. Germline values: CDR1 ENHRY, CDR2 SYGVKD. Trimming took 10 bases from V and 6 from J; bases not matched to a gene: 7. The CDR3 is made up of 14 amino acids. CDR3 coding DNA: TGTGCCACCTTGACTAGCGGGAGTGTCAATGAGCAGTTCTTC. Residues: CATLTSGSVNEQFF.

The rearrangement links TRBV7-8 to TRBJ2-2; D remains ambiguous. CDR1 and CDR2 from the germline V gene are SGHVS and FQNEAQ. There are 16 residues in the CDR3. Trimming pared 1 base from V and 6 bases from J, leaving 15 bases between. CDR3 loop: CASSLVWGQEPGELFF. The CDR3 DNA reads as TGTGCCAGCAGCTTAGTGTGGGGTCAAGAACCCGGGGAGCTGTTTTTT.

With respect to this clone: The same CDR3 arises from other DNA sequences in this sample as well. This sequence joins TRBV10-3 and TRBJ2-3, with TRBD2 matching 8 bases. There are 14 residues in the CDR3. CDR1 and CDR2 from the germline V gene are ENHRY and SYGVKD. Germline trimming cut 5 bases from V and 0 bases from J; bases unmatched to any gene: 1. Here the CDR3 reads CAISSGGSTDTQYF. The CDR3 region has the DNA TGTGCCATCAGTAGCGGGGGTAGCACAGATACGCAGTATTTT.

J is TRBJ2-5 and V is TRBV2, with 11 bases lining up with TRBD2. There are 15 residues in the CDR3. Germline-derived CDR1 and CDR2 are SNHLY and FYNNEI. Trimming cost V 3 bases and J 4 bases; bases outside gene matches: 4. CDR3 sequence (DNA): TGTGCCAGCAGTGAGAGTAGCGGGAGGGTAGAGACCCAGTACTTC. It yields the protein CASSESSGRVETQYF.

The chain has TRBV7-3 and TRBJ2-1; 9 bases agree with TRBD2. Germline V gene sequence: CDR1 SGHTA, CDR2 FQGTGA. The trim removed 7 bases at V and 0 bases at J, leaving 1 base unmatched. The CDR3 runs to 14 residues. The CDR3 spells CASNSGSSYNEQFF. The DNA of the CDR3 is TGTGCCAGCAATAGCGGGAGCTCCTACAATGAGCAGTTCTTC.

The rearrangement joins TRBV10-3 to TRBJ2-7, with 8 bases fitting TRBD2. The CDR3 is made up of 14 amino acids. The germline gives CDR1 ENHRY, CDR2 SYGVKD. V lost 8 bases to trimming and J lost 4 bases; unmatched junction nucleotides: 10. The CDR3 region is CAIGRSSGSYEQYF. The CDR3 DNA follows: TGTGCCATCGGACGGTCCAGCGGGAGTTACGAGCAGTACTTC.

The rearrangement links TRBV4-1 to TRBJ2-5; D gene ambiguous. CDR1 is MGHRA and CDR2 is YSYEKL in the germline V gene. Between the trimmed V and J ends, which lost 1 base and 7 bases, there was a span of 13 bases. CDR3 length: 14 amino acids. CDR3 loop: CASSQVGDFGTQYF. CDR3 nucleotides: TGCGCCAGCAGCCAAGTCGGAGACTTCGGGACCCAGTACTTC.

This chain connects TRBV28 to TRBJ1-5; 9 positions agree with TRBD1. V was clipped by 5 bases and J by 6 bases; unmatched bases: 5. Germline assignment: CDR1 MDHEN and CDR2 SYDVKM. The CDR3 runs 14 residues. Here the CDR3 DNA reads TGTGCCAGCAGTGACGGACAGGGGACTCAGCCCCAGCATTTT. This sequence encodes CASSDGQGTQPQHF.

This sequence joins TRBV11-2 and TRBJ2-1, with D maybe TRBD1 (5 bases). Germline CDR1 reads SGHAT; CDR2 reads FQNNGV. The CDR3 extends over 15 amino acids. V lost 5 bases to trimming and J lost 3 bases, with 14 bases between them. The CDR3 is CASSELYRLYNEQFF. The CDR3 nucleotides are TGTGCCAGCAGCGAACTATACAGGCTCTACAATGAGCAGTTCTTC.

The chain couples TRBV10-2 to TRBJ2-7; 10 bases map to TRBD2. This CDR3 has 18 residues. Germline assignment: CDR1 WSHSY and CDR2 SAAADI. Trimming removed 3 bases from V and 2 bases from J; junction bases left unmatched: 13. This CDR3 is CASSDQAGGPGRTYEQYF. As DNA, the CDR3 is TGCGCCAGCAGTGACCAAGCGGGAGGGCCGGGGAGGACCTACGAGCAGTACTTC.

On this clone: An end of the junction does not agree with germline; a read error may underlie this. The chain employs TRBV2 and TRBJ2-1, with 7 positions matching TRBD1. CDR3 length: 13 residues. Germline CDR1 reads SNHLY; CDR2 reads FYNNEI. Written as DNA, the CDR3 is TGTGCCAGCAGCGAGACAGGGTACAGTGAGCAGTTCTTC. Its translation: CASSETGYSEQFF.

The chain combines TRBV18 with TRBJ2-1, with D perhaps TRBD1 (5 bases). V lost 3 bases to trimming and J lost 6 bases, with 12 bases between them. Germline lookup yields CDR1 KGHSH and CDR2 LQKENI. The CDR3 totals 14 residues. The CDR3 spells CASSPHPQGNEQFF. In DNA form, the CDR3 reads TGTGCCAGCTCACCGCATCCTCAGGGCAATGAGCAGTTCTTC.

This rearrangement joins TRBV7-2 to TRBJ2-3; the D gene could be TRBD1 or TRBD2 (5 bases each). Trimming left V 4 bases short and J 0 bases short, with 8 bases between. The germline CDR1 and CDR2 sequences are SGHTA and FQGNSA. This CDR3 spans 14 amino acids. CDR3 in DNA: TGTGCCAGCAGCTCCGGGGCTAGCACAGATACGCAGTATTTT. Translated: CASSSGASTDTQYF.

The rearrangement links TRBV7-2 to TRBJ2-1; TRBD2 matches at 10 bases. Per germline, CDR1 SGHTA and CDR2 FQGNSA. This CDR3 comprises 15 residues. J was trimmed by 8 bases and V by 5 bases; bases with no gene match: 9. The CDR3 bases are TGTGCCAGCAGCCCGCGACTAGCGGGCCGCGATGAGCAGTTCTTC. Translation gives CASSPRLAGRDEQFF.